These 20 T cell receptor beta chains were sequenced from one sample in a study of blood T cell repertoires in COVID-19. Method: immunoSEQ multiplex PCR; TCRdb's copy keeps in-frame clones and lacks some. The sample consists of roughly 340,000 clones, about nine tenths of them appearing once. The sample comprised peripheral blood. The source is a woman in her 70s with COVID-19, enrolled during active disease.

J is TRBJ2-7 and V is TRBV6-5, with D maybe TRBD1 (5 bases). V dropped 5 bases and J dropped 0 bases, with 11 bases sitting between them. This CDR3 has 14 residues. Germline CDR1 and CDR2: MNHEY and SVGAGI. The CDR3 DNA follows: TGTGCCAGCAGTCCAGGGATACCCTCCTACGAGCAGTACTTC. This codes for CASSPGIPSYEQYF.

The V call is TRBV28, the J call TRBJ1-5; TRBD1 matches at 11 bases. Germline V lookup: CDR1 MDHEN, CDR2 SYDVKM. The CDR3 runs to 16 residues. V was clipped by 1 base and J by 7 bases; unmatched bases: 6. This CDR3 reads CASSLSGTGGAQPQHF. Here the CDR3 DNA reads TGTGCCAGCAGTTTATCCGGGACAGGGGGTGCCCAGCCCCAGCATTTT.

The V call is TRBV14, the J call TRBJ1-1; D possibly corresponds to TRBD1 (6 bases). V dropped 0 bases and J dropped 4 bases, with 18 bases sitting between them. Germline-derived CDR1 and CDR2 are SGHDN and FVKESK. This CDR3 comprises 17 residues. The CDR3 nucleotides read TGTGCCAGCAGCCAAGACACGCAGGGGATATGGGGCACTGAAGCTTTCTTT. It specifies CASSQDTQGIWGTEAFF.

The chain is built from TRBV9 and TRBJ1-6; tentative D call: TRBD1 (6 bases). Germline V gives CDR1 SGDLS, CDR2 YYNGEE. The V end lost 3 bases, the J end lost 9 bases, and 10 bases lay between the germline ends. The CDR3 is 13 amino acids. The CDR3 nucleotides read TGTGCCAGCAGCGGACTACAGGGTTCACCCCTCCACTTT. Residues: CASSGLQGSPLHF. Complete variable domain (other parts from reference TRBV9 and TRBJ1-6): DSGVTQTPKHLITATGQRVTLRCSPRSGDLSVYWYQQSLDQGLQFLIQYYNGEERAKGNILERFSAQQFPDLHSELNLSSLELGDSALYFCASSGLQGSPLHFGNGTRLTVT.

The chain carries TRBV5-1 and TRBJ1-1, with D perhaps matching TRBD1 (5 bases). The V gene lost 7 bases and the J gene lost 5 bases, with 21 bases spanning the gap. Germline CDR1 is SGHRS and CDR2 is YFSETQ. CDR3 length equals 15 residues. The CDR3 sequence is CASSPQAPGETEAFF. In DNA form, the CDR3 reads TGCGCCAGCTCACCCCAGGCGCCGGGGGAAACTGAAGCTTTCTTT.

The chain combines TRBV5-6 with TRBJ2-7, with TRBD2 matching 7 bases. Germline values: CDR1 SGHDT, CDR2 YYEEEE. The V segment lost 0 bases and the J segment 0 bases; nucleotides outside the gene matches: 3. The CDR3 totals 15 residues. As DNA, the CDR3 is TGTGCCAGCAGCTTGGGACTAGCCGGCTCCTACGAGCAGTACTTC. The encoded protein is CASSLGLAGSYEQYF.

This chain joins TRBV5-1 and TRBJ1-2; 9 positions match TRBD1. The CDR3 consists of 16 residues. V lost 5 bases and J lost 4; bases outside the gene matches: 12. From germline, CDR1 is SGHRS and CDR2 YFSETQ. This CDR3 is CASSSLGTGLSYGYTF. The CDR3 DNA reads TGCGCCAGCAGTTCGTTGGGGACAGGGTTAAGCTATGGCTACACCTTC.

This chain's CDR3 is CASTSPTGGFGEQYF. In nucleotides, the CDR3 is TGCGCCAGCACCTCCCCGACGGGGGGCTTTGGCGAGCAGTACTTC. V is TRBV10-2 and J is TRBJ2-7; D might be TRBD2 (7 bases). Trimming removed 7 bases from V and 6 bases from J, with 22 bases in between. Germline CDR1 WSHSY, CDR2 SAAADI. The CDR3 has 15 amino acids.

The J gene is TRBJ1-1, the V gene TRBV18, with a tentative D call TRBD1 (5 bases). CDR3 length equals 13 residues. V dropped 3 bases and J dropped 10 bases, with 15 bases sitting between them. Germline lookup yields CDR1 KGHSH and CDR2 LQKENI. CDR3: CASSPKEGNVAFF. In DNA, the CDR3 is TGTGCCAGCTCACCCAAGGAGGGGAACGTAGCTTTCTTT.

This chain uses TRBV30 with TRBJ2-5; perhaps TRBD2 as D (6 bases). The CDR3 contains 13 residues. The ends were cut back, 2 bases at V and 5 bases at J, with 12 bases in the middle. CDR1 and CDR2 from the germline V gene are GTSNPN and SVGIG (reference sequence). CDR3 residues: CAWSRDSRETQYF. The DNA of the CDR3 is TGTGCCTGGAGTCGGGACTCTAGGGAGACCCAGTACTTC.

The chain is built from TRBV29-1 and TRBJ1-1; 9 positions match TRBD1. The CDR3 runs 17 residues. Germline CDR1 reads SQVTM; CDR2 reads ANQGSEA. V lost 2 bases to trimming and J lost 1 base; unmatched junction nucleotides: 11. This chain's CDR3 is CSVEIVGTGIENTEAFF. Here the CDR3 DNA reads TGCAGCGTTGAAATAGTGGGGACAGGGATCGAGAACACTGAAGCTTTCTTT.

In its sample, this clone was seen once. V is TRBV29-1 and J is TRBJ2-2; 7 bases map to TRBD1. This CDR3 region has 13 residues. Germline values: CDR1 SQVTM, CDR2 ANQGSEA. The CDR3 coding sequence is TGCGCTATCCGGACAGGAGTTACCGGGGAGCTGTTTTTT. Its translation: CAIRTGVTGELFF.

The V and J genes are TRBV4-2 and TRBJ2-1, with 8 bases matching TRBD2. The trim removed 0 bases at V and 7 bases at J, leaving 8 bases unmatched. Germline V lookup: CDR1 LGHNA, CDR2 YNFKEQ. CDR3 length: 16 residues. CDR3 residues: CASSQEVVAGMNEQFF. The CDR3 bases are TGTGCCAGCAGCCAAGAGGTGGTAGCGGGGATGAATGAGCAGTTCTTC.

V gene TRBV6-5 combines with J gene TRBJ1-4, with 7 bases aligning to TRBD1. The J segment lost 8 bases and the V segment lost 6 bases, leaving 6 bases of the junction unmatched. The length of the CDR3 is 13 residues. Germline V lookup: CDR1 MNHEY, CDR2 SVGAGI. CDR3 sequence reads: CASRGTEWEKLFF. CDR3 sequence (DNA): TGTGCCAGCAGGGGGACAGAATGGGAAAAACTGTTTTTT.

This chain joins TRBV19 and TRBJ2-3; D is ambiguous. The V gene's germline CDR1 is LNHDA and CDR2 SQIVND (reference sequence). The CDR3 runs 12 residues. The V end lost 9 bases, the J end lost 1 base, and 8 bases lay between the germline ends. The CDR3 DNA follows: TGTGCCAGGCCAGTGGGCACAGATACGCAGTATTTT. Protein sequence: CARPVGTDTQYF.

This clone was found once. The chain is built from TRBV7-9 and TRBJ1-1; possibly TRBD1 for D (5 bases). V was trimmed by 5 bases and J by 0 bases, leaving 19 bases between them. There are 17 residues in the CDR3. Germline values: CDR1 SEHNR, CDR2 FQNEAQ (reference sequence). CDR3 in DNA: TGTGCCAGCAGCGGCCCTTCGGGAGGACATATGAACACTGAAGCTTTCTTT. It yields the protein CASSGPSGGHMNTEAFF.

This clone was recorded a few times. V and J are TRBV5-6 and TRBJ2-7, with D uncertain. Trimming shortened V by 3 bases and J by 2 bases, and 12 bases separated the two germline ends. Germline V gene data show CDR1 as SGHDT and CDR2 as YYEEEE. This CDR3 region has 14 residues. The CDR3 sequence is CASSSQFGPYEQYF. The CDR3, as DNA: TGTGCCAGCAGCTCACAGTTTGGGCCCTACGAGCAGTACTTC. Full variable domain (rest looked up from reference TRBV5-6 and TRBJ2-7): DAGVTQSPTHLIKTRGQQVTLRCSPKSGHDTVSWYQQALGQGPQFIFQYYEEEERQRGNFPDRFSGHQFPNYSSELNVNALLLGDSALYLCASSSQFGPYEQYFGPGTRLTVT.

This rearrangement joins TRBV9 to TRBJ1-2; 9 bases line up with TRBD1. CDR1 is SGDLS, CDR2 YYNGEE, per germline. The trim removed 4 bases at V and 4 bases at J, leaving 8 bases unmatched. The CDR3 covers 15 residues. CDR3 sequence: CASSSTGGSGYGYTF. The CDR3 region has the DNA TGTGCCAGCAGCTCAACAGGGGGCTCGGGCTATGGCTACACCTTC.

This chain connects TRBV18 to TRBJ2-3; D perhaps matches TRBD1 (6 bases). Germline V gene data show CDR1 as KGHSH and CDR2 as LQKENI. The V end lost 3 bases, the J end lost 2 bases, and 12 bases lay between the germline ends. The CDR3 is 15 residues long. In DNA form, the CDR3 reads TGTGCCAGCTCACCCTGGACAGAAGCCACAGATACGCAGTATTTT. This codes for CASSPWTEATDTQYF.

The chain is built from TRBV30 and TRBJ2-7, with 7 positions matching TRBD1. Germline V gene data show CDR1 as GTSNPN and CDR2 as SVGIG (reference sequence). This CDR3 is built from 14 residues. The V gene end was trimmed by 2 bases and the J gene end by 4 bases; junction bases not matched to a gene: 8. The CDR3 region is CAWSIGTARYEQYF. The CDR3 region has the DNA TGTGCCTGGAGTATAGGGACAGCGAGATACGAGCAGTACTTC.